The clone carrying this T cell receptor beta chain has a handful of counts. Its matching antigen is unknown. This entry comes from a study of response to subunit inactivated influenza vaccine. Points from the study as a whole: Every seasonal influenza vaccination brings in few new T cells, the authors suggested.

TCRdb independently ran MiXCR on the RT-PCR reads; one entry per CDR3 protein. Of around 710,000 distinct CDR3 sequences in the sample, approximately 15% are singletons; the top ten hold 5.5% to 7%. Germline loops: CDR1 DFQATT, CDR2 SNEGSKA (reference sequence). There are 18 residues in the CDR3. The junction had 10 bases not matched to a gene; V was cut back by 0 bases and J by 3 bases. V usage is TRBV20-1 and J usage is TRBJ2-3; 12 positions match TRBD2. The specimen was PBMCs from blood, collected less than 15 days before vaccination. This TCR came from a man aged 45-60 years who received an inactivated influenza vaccine. The CDR3 DNA sequence: TGCAGTGCTAGAGATCTTCGGCAGACTAGCGGGAGAACAGATACGCAGTATTTT. Translated, it gives CSARDLRQTSGRTDTQYF.